This entry describes one T cell receptor (beta chain). This sample was taken from a study of cytomegalovirus exposure and HLA in healthy donors. Sequencing used immunoSEQ multiplex PCR; TCRdb keeps in-frame clones, though not all of them. The sample has 90,000 to 150,000 clones, roughly 88% seen once. Germline CDR1 and CDR2: SGDLS and YYNGEE. V was clipped by 4 bases and J by 1 base; unmatched bases: 6. The CDR3 runs 15 residues. Sequenced material: PBMCs. This chain connects TRBV9 to TRBJ1-1; TRBD1 aligns across 8 bases. The TCR originated in a woman in her late teens or twenties in good health and CMV-seropositive. CDR3 amino acids: CASSPGGAWNTEAFF. The CDR3 bases are TGTGCCAGCAGCCCAGGGGGCGCGTGGAACACTGAAGCTTTCTTT.